A single sample is the source of the 17 T cell receptor beta chains below, sequenced in a study of cytomegalovirus exposure and HLA in healthy donors. PCR employed 60 Vbeta and 13 Jbeta primers. Using immunoSEQ multiplex PCR, the repertoire was profiled, and TCRdb retains in-frame clones only, with some absent. The profile shows roughly 150,000 clones, 76% of them singletons. Input material: PBMCs. The receptors shown here come from a woman in her forties in good health and CMV-seronegative.

The chain employs TRBV7-9 and TRBJ1-6, with 9 bases that match TRBD1. V dropped 4 bases and J dropped 9; count of bases not matched to a gene: 4. CDR3 length equals 14 residues. Germline V gene sequence: CDR1 SEHNR, CDR2 FQNEAQ (reference sequence). The CDR3: CASSSRQGVSPLHF. The CDR3 region has the DNA TGTGCCAGCAGCTCCCGACAGGGGGTTTCACCCCTCCACTTT.

The chain employs TRBV4-2 and TRBJ2-7, with 8 bases lining up with TRBD2. CDR1 is LGHNA and CDR2 is YNFKEQ in the germline V gene. V was clipped by 5 bases and J by 5 bases; unmatched bases: 14. The CDR3 totals 16 residues. CDR3 coding DNA: TGTGCCAGCAGCGACTTCGGAACGGGAGGGTCCCACGAGCAGTACTTC. Translated, it gives CASSDFGTGGSHEQYF.

The chain couples TRBV28 to TRBJ1-5; 9 bases map to TRBD1. Germline CDR1 reads MDHEN; CDR2 reads SYDVKM. This CDR3 region has 15 residues. Here the CDR3 reads CATWDRAIGNQPQHF. CDR3 DNA: TGTGCAACTTGGGACAGGGCAATCGGCAATCAGCCCCAGCATTTT.

The chain carries TRBV11-2 and TRBJ2-3; no firm D call. Germline V CDR1 and CDR2: SGHAT, FQNNGV. The V end lost 6 bases, the J end lost 3 bases, and 13 bases lay between the germline ends. The CDR3 is 14 amino acids. DNA of the CDR3: TGTGCCAGCAGTTCCCCTTTCTTTACAGATACGCAGTATTTT. It encodes CASSSPFFTDTQYF.

The chain couples TRBV10-1 to TRBJ1-2, with TRBD1 identical over 7 bases. Germline V gene lookup returns CDR1 WNHNN and CDR2 SYGVQD (reference sequence). The ends lost 0 bases at V and 5 bases at J; junction bases unmatched: 6. There are 15 residues in the CDR3. CDR3 bases: TGCGCCAGCAGTGAGTCATCCGGGACAGCATATGGCTACACCTTC. The encoded protein is CASSESSGTAYGYTF.

V is TRBV10-3 and J is TRBJ1-5, with 10 bases fitting TRBD1. V was clipped by 8 bases and J by 7 bases; unmatched bases: 8. The germline V gene has CDR1 ENHRY and CDR2 SYGVKD. The CDR3 covers 14 residues. CDR3 protein: CAIGMGQGLQPQHF. The CDR3 region has the DNA TGTGCCATCGGGATGGGACAGGGGTTACAGCCCCAGCATTTT.

Details on this clone: One end of the junction does not line up with germline, which may come from a read error. The V gene is TRBV4-1, the J gene TRBJ1-4, with TRBD1 matching over 7 bases. The CDR3 loop spans 15 amino acids. CDR1 and CDR2 (germline): MGHRA, YSYEKL. Written as DNA, the CDR3 is TGCGCCAGCGGCCACCCGGGACAGCGGCGGGAAAAACTGTTTTTT. This encodes CASGHPGQRREKLFF.

V usage is TRBV5-1 and J usage is TRBJ2-1, with TRBD2 matching over 12 bases. Germline V gives CDR1 SGHRS, CDR2 YFSETQ. The CDR3 covers 17 residues. V gave up 0 bases and J gave up 6 bases; unmatched junction bases: 7. The CDR3 reads CASSLALAGGPPNEQFF. CDR3 sequence (DNA): TGCGCCAGCAGCTTGGCGCTAGCGGGGGGGCCTCCCAATGAGCAGTTCTTC.

The genes are TRBV10-1 and TRBJ2-5; D gene uncertain. Germline V CDR1 and CDR2: WNHNN, SYGVQD (reference sequence). This CDR3 is built from 14 residues. Trimming left V 3 bases short and J 3 bases short, with 11 bases between. CDR3 nucleotides: TGCGCCAGCAGTGATTTGAGGAAGGAAGAGACCCAGTACTTC. It codes for CASSDLRKEETQYF.

This chain joins TRBV9 and TRBJ2-1; the match to TRBD2 covers 8 bases. Losses at the gene ends were 0 bases for V and 4 bases for J; bases not matched to a gene: 3. CDR1 SGDLS and CDR2 YYNGEE come from the germline V gene. The CDR3 has 15 amino acids. This CDR3 reads CASSVGSSGYNEQFF. CDR3 nucleotide sequence: TGTGCCAGCAGCGTAGGTTCTAGCGGGTACAATGAGCAGTTCTTC.

The J gene is TRBJ2-5, the V gene TRBV9; the match to TRBD1 covers 8 bases. J lost 0 bases, V lost 3 bases, and 1 base had no gene match. Germline CDR1 and CDR2: SGDLS and YYNGEE. This CDR3 is 14 amino acids long. In nucleotides, the CDR3 is TGTGCCAGCAGCGGGGGACAGGACCAAGAGACCCAGTACTTC. It translates to CASSGGQDQETQYF.

The V and J genes are TRBV6-5 and TRBJ1-1; no clear D. CDR3 length equals 13 residues. The V gene's germline CDR1 is MNHEY and CDR2 SVGAGI. V was trimmed by 8 bases and J by 1 base, leaving 11 bases between them. The CDR3 DNA is TGTGCCAGCGTAAATCCCTGGAACACTGAAGCTTTCTTT. Its translation is CASVNPWNTEAFF.

The chain uses TRBV5-1 and TRBJ1-3; D possibly corresponds to TRBD1 (6 bases). Germline CDR1 reads SGHRS; CDR2 reads YFSETQ. This CDR3 region has 14 residues. Trimming took off 0 bases at V and 6 bases at J, with 10 bases between the two ends. The CDR3: CASSLGQGTNTIYF. DNA for the CDR3: TGCGCCAGCAGCTTGGGGCAGGGGACAAACACCATATATTTT.

The chain employs TRBV5-1 and TRBJ2-2, with 7 positions matching TRBD1. This CDR3 has 16 amino acids. V shed 4 bases, J shed 4 bases, and the junction held 10 bases outside the gene matches. The germline gives CDR1 SGHRS, CDR2 YFSETQ. CDR3 coding DNA: TGCGCCAGCAGCCCCAGACAGGGTGGAAGCACCGGGGAGCTGTTTTTT. Encoded protein: CASSPRQGGSTGELFF.

Concerning this clone itself: The same CDR3 also results from other DNA sequences found in this sample. The rearrangement joins TRBV27 to TRBJ1-3; 8 nucleotides line up with TRBD1. The CDR3 contains 15 residues. Germline CDR1 is MNHEY and CDR2 is SMNVEV (reference sequence). Trimming at V came to 4 bases and at J to 7 bases, leaving 9 bases not matched to a gene. The chain's CDR3 is CASSSKTGDRNTIYF. In DNA form, the CDR3 reads TGTGCCAGCAGTTCTAAGACAGGGGACAGGAACACCATATATTTT.

The chain has TRBV11-1 and TRBJ2-3, with TRBD2 matching over 9 bases. CDR1 and CDR2 (germline): SGHAT, FQDESV (reference sequence). The junction had 5 bases not matched to a gene; V was cut back by 4 bases and J by 3 bases. The CDR3 loop spans 15 amino acids. This chain's CDR3 is CASSSGLAGTDTQYF. The DNA for the CDR3 is TGTGCCAGCAGCTCGGGACTAGCTGGGACAGATACGCAGTATTTT.

V is TRBV9 and J is TRBJ2-3, with D possibly matching TRBD1 (6 bases). Looked up from germline, CDR1 is SGDLS and CDR2 is YYNGEE. Between the trimmed V and J ends, which lost 0 bases and 3 bases, there was a span of 11 bases. The CDR3 extends over 15 amino acids. The CDR3 DNA follows: TGTGCCAGCAGCGTAGGTCTGGGACAAACAGATACGCAGTATTTT. Protein sequence: CASSVGLGQTDTQYF.